These 8 T cell receptor beta chains originate from one sample sequenced in a study of human T cells and chemical hapten exposure (dated by TCRdb to the early 2020s). Reading the label with the study, this specimen's time point is: patch test 3, about 24 weeks after DPC sensitization. In the paper's terms, the treatment or condition label means: therapeutic diphenylcyclopropenone sensitization with weekly scalp DPC. The library was prepared using RACE. The reads were generated on a NextSeq 500. Clones were called with MiXCR by TCRdb after fastp trimmed the public reads at Q25, and only in-frame beta chains were retained. Duplicate CDR3 protein sequences are folded into a single record with the most common DNA and genes. This sample comprises 80,000 to 100,000 distinct CDR3 sequences, around 25% of them detected only once. The ten top clones hold 10% of the sample. The sample consisted of whole blood, taken in connection with sensitization to the hapten diphenylcyclopropenone (DPC). The receptors here all came from a man aged 40-49 years with alopecia areata. Some clones in this sample may be carry-over from other donors' samples.

This clonotype is a singleton in its sample. CDR3 sequence reads: CASSLAVQGYGETQYF. CDR3 DNA sequence: TGTGCCAGCAGCTTAGCAGTCCAGGGATACGGGGAGACCCAGTACTTC. The rearrangement uses TRBV7-9 and TRBJ2-5, with a weak D call TRBD1 (5 bases). Trimming took 0 bases from V and 5 from J, leaving 16 bases between them. The CDR3 consists of 16 residues. CDR1 and CDR2 from the germline V gene are SEHNR and FQNEAQ (reference sequence).

This clonotype was seen once. V usage is TRBV18 and J usage is TRBJ1-3; D call uncertain. Trimming shortened V by 2 bases and J by 4 bases, and 9 bases separated the two germline ends. The germline V gene has CDR1 KGHSH and CDR2 LQKENI. The CDR3 length is 14 residues. The CDR3 protein is CASSPNAAGNTIYF. CDR3 in DNA: TGTGCCAGCTCACCAAATGCCGCGGGAAACACCATATATTTT.

This clonotype came up a few times. CDR3 region: CASSPPGQPSYEQYF. In nucleotides, the CDR3 is TGCGCCAGCAGCCCCCCGGGACAGCCTTCCTACGAGCAGTACTTC. The chain has TRBV5-1 and TRBJ2-7; 7 bases agree with TRBD1. This CDR3 region has 15 residues. CDR1 and CDR2 from the germline V gene are SGHRS and YFSETQ. The J segment lost 1 base and the V segment lost 4 bases, leaving 8 bases of the junction unmatched.

This clonotype has just one count. The V and J genes are TRBV5-1 and TRBJ2-7; the D is unclear. The CDR3 is 13 amino acids. Germline values: CDR1 SGHRS, CDR2 YFSETQ. The ends were cut back, 4 bases at V and 3 bases at J, with 11 bases in the middle. The CDR3 DNA follows: TGCGCCAGCAGCCCGTTAAGAGACTACGAGCAGTACTTC. It translates to CASSPLRDYEQYF. Full variable domain (missing parts from reference TRBV5-1 and TRBJ2-7): KAGVTQTPRYLIKTRGQQVTLSCSPISGHRSVSWYQQTPGQGLQFLFEYFSETQRNKGNFPGRFSGRQFSNSRSEMNVSTLELGDSALYLCASSPLRDYEQYFGPGTRLTVT.

This clonotype was recorded a few times. This chain joins TRBV27 and TRBJ1-6; possible D gene TRBD1, 5 bases. CDR3 size: 18 residues. With 8 bases removed from V and 0 bases from J, the gap between germline ends came to 20 bases. Germline values: CDR1 MNHEY, CDR2 SMNVEV (reference sequence). The chain's CDR3 is CASPRGRDLGSYNSPLHF. CDR3 coding DNA: TGTGCCAGCCCCCGGGGACGGGACCTCGGCTCCTATAATTCACCCCTCCACTTT.

The V gene is TRBV6-6, the J gene TRBJ1-2, with D maybe TRBD1 (5 bases). Trimming cost V 7 bases and J 4 bases, with 13 bases left between them. Germline V CDR1 and CDR2: MNHNY, SVGAGI (reference sequence). The CDR3 has 13 amino acids. CDR3 nucleotide sequence: TGTGCCAGCACCCCGGAGGGACTCTATGGCTACACCTTC. It is translated as CASTPEGLYGYTF.

CDR3 bases: TGTGCCAGCAGTGAAACAGTCTATGGCTACACCTTC. Amino acids: CASSETVYGYTF. V is TRBV2 and J is TRBJ1-2; D uncertain. The CDR3 runs to 12 residues. Trimming pared 2 bases from V and 4 bases from J, leaving 5 bases between. Germline CDR1 reads SNHLY; CDR2 reads FYNNEI.

The J gene is TRBJ2-5, the V gene TRBV11-3; 8 bases align to TRBD2. Unmatched junction bases numbered 6, after V lost 2 bases and J lost 1 base. The germline V gene has CDR1 SGHNT and CDR2 YENEEA. This CDR3 is 16 amino acids long. DNA of the CDR3: TGTGCCAGCAGCTTATCGGCCGGGAGGGCCCAAGAGACCCAGTACTTC. It encodes CASSLSAGRAQETQYF. The full variable domain, completed using reference TRBV11-3 and TRBJ2-5, is EAGVVQSPRYKIIEKKQPVAFWCNPISGHNTLYWYLQNLGQGPELLIRYENEEAVDDSQLPKDRFSAERLKGVDSTLKIQPAELGDSAVYLCASSLSAGRAQETQYFGPGTRLLVL.